The 7 T cell receptor beta chains reported below all come from one sample, sequenced in a study of blood T cell repertoires in COVID-19. Profiling relied on immunoSEQ multiplex PCR, and the TCRdb table lists in-frame clones only, not all of them. The sample consists of about 160,000 clones, about 86% of them appearing once. Source material: peripheral blood. Receptor source: a woman in her 70s with acute or convalescent COVID-19.

The DNA of the CDR3 is TGTGCCACCAGCAGAGATTCTCGGGTCGGCTTGAGCGGCTACACCTTC. Amino acids: CATSRDSRVGLSGYTF. The rearrangement uses TRBV15 and TRBJ1-2; D is uncertain. This CDR3 is 16 amino acids long. V was pared by 0 bases and J by 8 bases, with 19 bases between. Looked up from germline, CDR1 is LNHNV and CDR2 is YYDKDF (reference sequence).

The table lists this clone with a few counts. The rearrangement uses TRBV10-3 and TRBJ2-5; TRBD1 matches at 9 bases. The V segment lost 9 bases and the J segment 5 bases; nucleotides outside the gene matches: 7. Germline V CDR1 and CDR2: ENHRY, SYGVKD. The CDR3 spans 13 residues. The CDR3 loop is CAISGTGKETQYF. The CDR3 DNA sequence: TGTGCCATTTCCGGGACAGGGAAGGAGACCCAGTACTTC.

The V and J genes are TRBV7-9 and TRBJ2-5, with 9 bases fitting TRBD2. Germline CDR1 SEHNR, CDR2 FQNEAQ (reference sequence). V shed 2 bases and J 1 base; nucleotides not matched to a gene: 8. The CDR3 is 17 amino acids. DNA of the CDR3: TGTGCCAGCAGCTTAAATCCTAGCGGGAATCGCCAAGAGACCCAGTACTTC. Translation gives CASSLNPSGNRQETQYF.

The chain carries TRBV6-2 or TRBV6-3 and TRBJ1-5, with 7 bases matching TRBD1. Germline V gene lookup returns CDR1 MNHEY and CDR2 SVGEGT. This CDR3 has 19 residues. Trimming took 4 bases from V and 1 from J; bases not matched to a gene: 16. The CDR3 sequence: CASSSNRQGWGGSNQPQHF. In nucleotides, the CDR3 is TGTGCCAGCAGTTCCAATAGACAGGGATGGGGCGGGAGCAATCAGCCCCAGCATTTT.

The chain is built from TRBV4-2 and TRBJ1-2; 7 positions match TRBD1. Germline-derived CDR1 and CDR2 are LGHNA and YNFKEQ. V dropped 1 base and J dropped 5; count of bases not matched to a gene: 16. The CDR3 totals 18 residues. DNA for the CDR3: TGTGCCAGCAGCCAAGGGGGACAGCTTCCGACCACTGGGTATGGCTACACCTTC. Translating it yields CASSQGGQLPTTGYGYTF.

The CDR3 loop is CASSLEGGAKPNYGYTF. The CDR3 DNA is TGTGCCAGCAGCTTAGAGGGAGGGGCCAAACCTAACTATGGCTACACCTTC. The rearrangement uses TRBV7-2 and TRBJ1-2; weak D call: TRBD1 (5 bases). This CDR3 is built from 17 residues. Deletions cut 1 base from V and 0 bases from J, with 15 bases between. The germline V gene encodes CDR1 SGHTA and CDR2 FQGNSA. The full variable domain, completed using reference TRBV7-2 and TRBJ1-2, is GAGVSQSPSNKVTEKGKDVELRCDPISGHTALYWYRQSLGQGLEFLIYFQGNSAPDKSGLPSDRFSAERTGGSVSTLTIQRTQQEDSAVYLCASSLEGGAKPNYGYTFGSGTRLTVV.

The chain links TRBV5-5 to TRBJ2-3; D may be TRBD1 (5 bases). Germline V gene lookup returns CDR1 SGHKS and CDR2 YYEKEE (reference sequence). Trimming shortened V by 5 bases and J by 6 bases, and 10 bases separated the two germline ends. This CDR3 is 12 amino acids long. The CDR3 is CASRGPGDTQYF. The CDR3 coding sequence is TGTGCCAGCAGGGGGCCCGGCGATACGCAGTATTTT.